This TCR beta chain was sequenced for a study of OX40 agonist ivuxolimab in advanced cancers. Study in general: The patients got ivuxolimab, which is an agonistic anti-OX40 (CD134) antibody.

The length of the CDR3 is 14 residues. V gave up 6 bases and J gave up 2 bases, with 14 bases separating them. The V gene's germline CDR1 is PRHDT and CDR2 FYEKMQ (reference sequence). Profiling relied on immunoSEQ multiplex PCR, and the TCRdb table lists in-frame clones only, not all of them. This sample has roughly 58,000 clones, with 93% found just once. Findings and limits, study-wide: The expanded peripheral T cells' antigen specificity was not determined.

For this clone: Its matching antigen is unknown.

V usage is TRBV13 and J usage is TRBJ2-7; possible D gene TRBD2, 6 bases. The source was CD4+ or CD8+ T cells sorted from blood, collected in a trial of the OX40 agonist ivuxolimab. This sequence was found in an adult with an advanced solid tumor such as melanoma, head and neck, liver or kidney cancer. The CDR3 nucleotides read TGTGCCAGCAGTTGGGACTCCGTCCCCTACGAGCAGTACTTC. Protein sequence: CASSWDSVPYEQYF. Variable domain in full (rest from reference TRBV13 and TRBJ2-7): AAGVIQSPRHLIKEKRETATLKCYPIPRHDTVYWYQQGPGQDPQFLISFYEKMQSDKGSIPDRFSAQQFSDYHSELNMSSLELGDSALYFCASSWDSVPYEQYFGPGTRLTVT.